The 28 T cell receptor beta chains below were found in one sample sequenced in a study of regulatory T cells in long-lasting Graves disease. Relying on iRepertoire HTBI primers and Arm-PCR of CDR3 regions, the team built TCR beta libraries. One entry per CDR3 protein results from TCRdb running MiXCR on the multiplex PCR reads. The sample includes about 430,000 distinct CDR3 sequences, approximately 15% of them seen just once. The time point here: newly diagnosed GD, antithyroid drugs for less than 3 months. Extracted RNA from PBMCs served as the source of the TCR library. In addition, the sample was reused for a study of T cells in Graves' hyperthyroidism and ophthalmopathy.

The sequenced sample was peripheral blood mononuclear cells (PBMCs), obtained at new diagnosis, from a patient treated with antithyroid drugs. The source is a woman aged 40 to 50 with Graves disease.

This clonotype was observed many times. The J gene is TRBJ2-7, the V gene TRBV2, with D possibly matching TRBD2 (6 bases). The V gene's germline CDR1 is SNHLY and CDR2 FYNNEI. The V end was cut by 4 bases, the J end by 5 bases, with 12 bases between. This CDR3 spans 13 amino acids. CDR3 coding DNA: TGTGCCAGCAGTGCGGAGGGTAAGGACGAGCAGTACTTC. As protein: CASSAEGKDEQYF.

The chain couples TRBV10-2 to TRBJ2-4; D may match TRBD1 or TRBD2 (6 bases each). The CDR3 is 17 residues long. Germline loops: CDR1 WSHSY, CDR2 SAAADI. Trimming pared 1 base from V and 1 base from J, leaving 14 bases between. The CDR3 coding sequence is TGCGCCAGCAGTGAGTGGGGGGCACTGGGGGCCAAAAACATTCAGTACTTC. Translation gives CASSEWGALGAKNIQYF.

This clonotype was seen repeatedly, ten times or more. The chain combines TRBV7-8 with TRBJ2-7, with D perhaps matching TRBD1 (7 bases). The CDR3 has 18 residues. Germline CDR1 is SGHVS and CDR2 is FQNEAQ. The V gene lost 5 bases and the J gene lost 2 bases, with 25 bases spanning the gap. DNA of the CDR3: TGTGCCAGCAGCCCAGGACCTCCGACAGGGACTCCCACCTACGAGCAGTACTTC. The encoded protein is CASSPGPPTGTPTYEQYF.

This clonotype has ten or more counts. The rearrangement links TRBV11-2 to TRBJ1-1; D is uncertain. The V gene lost 7 bases and the J gene lost 1 base, with 7 bases spanning the gap. The CDR3 is made up of 12 amino acids. Looked up from germline, CDR1 is SGHAT and CDR2 is FQNNGV. The CDR3 coding sequence is TGTGCCAGCACGGTGCCGAACACTGAAGCTTTCTTT. Translated, it gives CASTVPNTEAFF.

This clonotype was seen repeatedly, ten times or more. The V call is TRBV3-1, the J call TRBJ1-5; 8 bases align to TRBD1. The CDR3 is 14 amino acids. The J segment lost 6 bases and the V segment lost 3 bases, leaving 4 bases of the junction unmatched. Germline values: CDR1 LGHDT, CDR2 YNNKEL (reference sequence). As DNA, the CDR3 is TGTGCCAGCAGCCACGGACAGGGAATTCAGCCCCAGCATTTT. Amino acids: CASSHGQGIQPQHF.

This rearrangement joins TRBV11-2 to TRBJ2-3, with 10 bases aligning to TRBD1. The V gene end was trimmed by 5 bases and the J gene end by 2 bases; junction bases not matched to a gene: 4. This CDR3 spans 15 amino acids. CDR1 and CDR2 (germline): SGHAT, FQNNGV. The CDR3 nucleotides are TGTGCCAGCAGCCACGGGACAGGGGCCACAGATACGCAGTATTTT. It translates to CASSHGTGATDTQYF.

The chain uses TRBV15 and TRBJ2-5, with D maybe TRBD2 (5 bases). Germline CDR1 is LNHNV and CDR2 is YYDKDF (reference sequence). The CDR3 spans 13 residues. V lost 5 bases, J lost 4 bases, and 11 bases lay in between. The chain's CDR3 is CATSSHGGETQYF. The CDR3 nucleotides are TGTGCCACCAGCTCCCACGGAGGAGAGACCCAGTACTTC. The whole variable domain, filled in from reference TRBV15 and TRBJ2-5, reads DAMVIQNPRYQVTQFGKPVTLSCSQTLNHNVMYWYQQKSSQAPKLLFHYYDKDFNNEADTPDNFQSRRPNTSFCFLDIRSPGLGDTAMYLCATSSHGGETQYFGPGTRLLVL.

Comment on this clonotype: Possible read error: a much larger clone is one base away. The chain carries TRBV19 and TRBJ2-7; 7 nucleotides line up with TRBD2. Looked up from germline, CDR1 is LNHDA and CDR2 is SQIVND (reference sequence). V lost 5 bases, J lost 3 bases, and 10 bases stayed unmatched. CDR3 length: 15 amino acids. As DNA, the CDR3 is TGTGCCAGTAGTTCGTCGGGAGGATCAAACTACGAGCAGTACTTC. Encoded protein: CASSSSGGSNYEQYF.

Concerning this clonotype: A read error may be the cause here, since a much bigger clone is one base away. The chain joins TRBV3-1 to TRBJ2-5; 7 bases agree with TRBD1. In germline, CDR1 is LGHDT, CDR2 YNNKEL (reference sequence). With V trimmed by 5 bases and J by 7 bases, 7 bases remained unmatched. The CDR3 is 13 residues long. CDR3 sequence (DNA): TGTGCCAGCAGCTACGGGACAGCCGGGACCCAGTACTTC. The encoded protein is CASSYGTAGTQYF.

In this sample, this clonotype turned up a few times. The V gene is TRBV30, the J gene TRBJ2-7, with 13 bases that match TRBD2. The CDR3 runs 15 residues. CDR1 and CDR2 from the germline V gene are GTSNPN and SVGIG (reference sequence). V was pared by 5 bases and J by 0 bases, with 4 bases of the junction left unmatched. CDR3 protein: CAWRRTSGSSYEQYF. The CDR3 coding sequence is TGTGCCTGGCGCCGGACTAGCGGGAGCTCCTACGAGCAGTACTTC.

V usage is TRBV7-8 and J usage is TRBJ1-2; D perhaps matches TRBD1 (5 bases). The CDR3 is 17 residues long. Deletions cut 2 bases from V and 5 bases from J, with 21 bases between. From germline, CDR1 is SGHVS and CDR2 FQNEAQ. CDR3 nucleotide sequence: TGTGCCAGCAGCTTAAAGGTGGCGGGAGGGAGGGGTTATGGCTACACCTTC. As protein: CASSLKVAGGRGYGYTF.

This clonotype has ten or more counts. The rearrangement links TRBV7-8 to TRBJ1-5, with 9 bases that match TRBD1. Trimming at V came to 3 bases and at J to 0 bases, leaving 6 bases not matched to a gene. CDR1 SGHVS and CDR2 FQNEAQ come from the germline V gene. CDR3 size: 17 residues. The CDR3 here is CASSFGQGLYSNQPQHF. The CDR3 coding sequence is TGTGCCAGCAGCTTCGGACAGGGGCTTTATAGCAATCAGCCCCAGCATTTT. Filled out from reference TRBV7-8 and TRBJ1-5, the complete variable domain reads GAGVSQSPRYKVAKRGQDVALRCDPISGHVSLFWYQQALGQGPEFLTYFQNEAQLDKSGLPSDRFFAERPEGSVSTLKIQRTQQEDSAVYLCASSFGQGLYSNQPQHFGDGTRLSIL.

This clonotype has more than one count but fewer than ten. This chain links TRBV7-8 with TRBJ2-6; D tentatively fits TRBD1 or TRBD2 (5 bases each). Trimming shortened V by 7 bases and J by 0 bases, and 22 bases separated the two germline ends. Germline CDR1 SGHVS, CDR2 FQNEAQ. The CDR3 sequence is 19 residues long. CDR3 sequence reads: CASTIRGAGLHSGANVLTF. CDR3 bases: TGTGCCAGCACCATTAGAGGGGCAGGACTCCACTCTGGGGCCAACGTCCTGACTTTC.

This clonotype showed up many times. CDR3: CASSYSTGGLTGELFF. DNA of the CDR3: TGTGCCAGCAGTTACTCGACAGGTGGACTCACCGGGGAGCTGTTTTTT. The chain uses TRBV6-5 and TRBJ2-2, with D perhaps matching TRBD1 (6 bases). CDR3 size: 16 residues. V was clipped by 0 bases and J by 4 bases, with 12 bases between them. CDR1 is MNHEY, CDR2 SVGAGI, per germline.

This clonotype was counted ten times or more. The rearrangement links TRBV24-1 to TRBJ2-3; D remains unclear. The CDR3 sequence is 13 residues long. V lost 4 bases, J lost 0 bases, and 4 bases lay in between. CDR1 is KGHDR and CDR2 is SFDVKD in the germline V gene. The CDR3 sequence: CATSDPSTDTQYF. The DNA of the CDR3 is TGTGCCACCAGTGACCCAAGCACAGATACGCAGTATTTT.

This clonotype was recorded many times. The chain recombines TRBV7-6 with TRBJ2-1; 9 nucleotides agree with TRBD2. V gave up 2 bases and J gave up 9 bases; unmatched junction bases: 8. Per germline, CDR1 SGHVS and CDR2 FNYEAQ. The CDR3 has 15 amino acids. The CDR3 protein is CASSLRAGGTGEQFF. CDR3 DNA sequence: TGTGCCAGCAGCTTAAGAGCGGGAGGAACGGGTGAGCAGTTCTTC.

The chain uses TRBV12-3 or TRBV12-4 and TRBJ2-2; 8 positions agree with TRBD2. The junction had 5 bases not matched to a gene; V was cut back by 8 bases and J by 3 bases. The CDR3 runs 14 residues. This CDR3 is CASREGLDTGELFF. CDR3 DNA: TGTGCCAGCCGGGAGGGGCTCGACACCGGGGAGCTGTTTTTT.

Many counts were recorded for this clonotype. This rearrangement joins TRBV2 to TRBJ2-7; D may be TRBD2 (6 bases). Trimming took 4 bases from V and 4 from J, leaving 14 bases between them. CDR1 is SNHLY, CDR2 FYNNEI, per germline. The CDR3 runs 14 residues. CDR3 sequence: CASSGGTFAYEQYF. The CDR3 DNA follows: TGTGCCAGCAGTGGGGGGACTTTTGCTTACGAGCAGTACTTC.

This clonotype was counted at least ten times. The chain joins TRBV29-1 to TRBJ2-3; TRBD2 aligns across 8 bases. Unmatched junction bases numbered 3, after V lost 4 bases and J lost 3 bases. The CDR3 is made up of 13 amino acids. Per the germline V gene, CDR1 is SQVTM and CDR2 is ANQGSEA. Written as DNA, the CDR3 is TGCAGCGTTGCGAGCGGGAGTACAGATACGCAGTATTTT. Its translation: CSVASGSTDTQYF.

The V gene is TRBV19, the J gene TRBJ1-5; D may be TRBD1 (5 bases). CDR3 size: 14 residues. Deletions cut 7 bases from V and 5 bases from J, with 15 bases between. The germline gives CDR1 LNHDA, CDR2 SQIVND (reference sequence). The CDR3: CASTSYQGYQPQHF. For the CDR3, the DNA is TGTGCCAGTACATCCTACCAGGGATATCAGCCCCAGCATTTT.

The chain joins TRBV6-2 or TRBV6-3 to TRBJ2-7; TRBD2 matches 7 bases. Germline trimming cut 2 bases from V and 3 bases from J; bases unmatched to any gene: 10. Germline CDR1 is MNHEY and CDR2 is SVGEGT. This CDR3 is 16 amino acids long. CDR3 DNA: TGTGCCAGCAGTTACGGTTGGGGAGCGGGAAGCTACGAGCAGTACTTC. It yields the protein CASSYGWGAGSYEQYF.

This clonotype came up a few times. This chain uses TRBV9 with TRBJ1-6; TRBD1 is a possible D gene (6 bases). Trimming cost V 0 bases and J 4 bases, with 11 bases left between them. Per germline, CDR1 SGDLS and CDR2 YYNGEE. This CDR3 is 16 amino acids long. The CDR3 DNA follows: TGTGCCAGCAGCGTAGGGGGGCCAGCTTATAATTCACCCCTCCACTTT. Protein: CASSVGGPAYNSPLHF.

V is TRBV20-1 and J is TRBJ2-5; 12 nucleotides line up with TRBD1. The CDR3 length is 15 residues. The trim removed 0 bases at V and 5 bases at J, leaving 4 bases unmatched. The V gene's germline CDR1 is DFQATT and CDR2 SNEGSKA (reference sequence). The CDR3 region is CSARDGGQGAETQYF. DNA for the CDR3: TGCAGTGCTAGAGATGGGGGACAGGGGGCTGAGACCCAGTACTTC.

This clonotype was recorded a few times. The chain recombines TRBV7-6 with TRBJ2-7; 7 nucleotides agree with TRBD1. This CDR3 has 20 residues. Germline CDR1 and CDR2: SGHVS and FNYEAQ. Germline trimming cut 2 bases from V and 0 bases from J; bases unmatched to any gene: 19. The CDR3 reads CASSLITPTINRGFSYEQYF. The CDR3 bases are TGTGCCAGCAGCTTAATTACCCCCACTATAAACAGGGGATTCTCCTACGAGCAGTACTTC.

This clonotype has at least ten counts. The DNA of the CDR3 is TGTGCCAGCAGCTTAGAATCTGAGCAGTTCTTC. Translation: CASSLESEQFF. The chain has TRBV7-8 and TRBJ2-1, with D unclear. Trimming pared 1 base from V and 9 bases from J, leaving 4 bases between. The CDR3 has 11 amino acids. Germline CDR1 is SGHVS and CDR2 is FQNEAQ.

This clonotype was seen many times. The chain is built from TRBV28 and TRBJ1-1; TRBD1 matches 7 bases. The CDR3 runs to 15 residues. Trimming took 5 bases from V and 4 from J; bases not matched to a gene: 10. Germline V CDR1 and CDR2: MDHEN, SYDVKM. CDR3 loop: CASSPGSGGRTEAFF. CDR3 in DNA: TGTGCCAGCAGTCCGGGATCAGGGGGTCGCACTGAAGCTTTCTTT.

This clonotype has ten or more counts. The rearrangement joins TRBV6-2 or TRBV6-3 to TRBJ2-3; D call uncertain. Germline V CDR1 and CDR2: MNHEY, SVGEGT. This CDR3 has 12 amino acids. Trimming shortened V by 6 bases and J by 8 bases, and 12 bases separated the two germline ends. The CDR3 sequence is CASSPDGTTQYF. CDR3 in DNA: TGTGCCAGCAGCCCCGACGGCACTACGCAGTATTTT.

V gene TRBV6-1 combines with J gene TRBJ1-5; D might be TRBD1 (5 bases). Germline V CDR1 and CDR2: MNHNS, SASEGT. The CDR3 spans 14 residues. Trimming cost V 6 bases and J 8 bases, with 17 bases left between them. CDR3 coding DNA: TGTGCCAGCAGGGGTGGCCAGGGTTTAAAGCCCCAGCATTTT. Translation gives CASRGGQGLKPQHF.